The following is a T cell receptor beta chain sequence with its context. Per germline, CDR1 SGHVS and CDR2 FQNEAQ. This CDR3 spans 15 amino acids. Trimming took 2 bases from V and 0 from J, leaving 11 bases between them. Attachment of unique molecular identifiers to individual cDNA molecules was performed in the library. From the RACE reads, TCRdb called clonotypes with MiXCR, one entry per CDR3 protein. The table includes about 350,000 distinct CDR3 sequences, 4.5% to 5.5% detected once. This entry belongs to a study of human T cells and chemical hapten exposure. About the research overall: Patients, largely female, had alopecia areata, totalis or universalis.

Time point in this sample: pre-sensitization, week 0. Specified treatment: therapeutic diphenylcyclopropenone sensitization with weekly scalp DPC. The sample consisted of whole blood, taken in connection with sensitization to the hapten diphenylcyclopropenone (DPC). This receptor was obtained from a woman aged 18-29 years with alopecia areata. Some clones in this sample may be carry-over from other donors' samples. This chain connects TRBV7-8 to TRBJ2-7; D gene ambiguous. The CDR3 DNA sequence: TGTGCCAGCAGCTTACTCCCTCCGAGCTCCTACGAGCAGTACTTC. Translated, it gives CASSLLPPSSYEQYF.